The clone carrying this TCR beta chain was seen a single time. Antigen specificity is unknown. The same CDR3 also results from other DNA sequences found in this sample. This sample was included in a study of shared clonotypes between healthy human individuals. Study as a whole: A few men and a couple of women, aged 18 to 49, were donors.

Using immunoSEQ multiplex PCR, the repertoire was profiled, and TCRdb retains in-frame clones only, with some absent. The sample records about 2.1 million clones, 80% to 95% being singletons. In germline, CDR1 is LGHNA, CDR2 YNFKEQ. With 1 base removed from V and 5 bases from J, the gap between germline ends came to 9 bases. The CDR3 has 14 amino acids. Broader study findings: An anticipated effect of sequencing depth on clonotype sharing among donors was recognized. The sharing of 4.5% to 5.5% of naive CD4 clonotypes was seen across several donors.

It was CD45RO-negative cells, positively selected for CCR7, that made up naive CD8 cells, with terminally differentiated effector memory CD45RA+ cells excluded. Source material: naive CD8+ T cells from PBMCs. The chain combines TRBV4-2 with TRBJ1-5; weak D call: TRBD1 (6 bases). The origin of this receptor is a man between 18 and 29 years old in good health. Some clones in this sample may be carry-over from other donors' samples. The CDR3 here is CASSQGRGDQPQHF. The CDR3 DNA reads TGTGCCAGCAGCCAAGGGAGGGGGGATCAGCCCCAGCATTTT.